This T cell receptor (beta chain) was captured in a study of CD8 T cells in Susac syndrome. The length of the CDR3 is 15 residues. V shed 4 bases and J shed 2 bases, with 13 bases lying between them. Germline-derived CDR1 and CDR2 are LGHNA and YSLEER. Reverse transcription of about 0.5 to 1 ug RNA used random hexamers. TCRdb reprocessed the immunoSEQ multiplex PCR reads via MiXCR and lists one record per CDR3 protein. The sample includes about 160,000 distinct CDR3 sequences, roughly 95% of them seen just once. Material for sequencing was CD4+ T cells from PBMCs. This receptor was identified in a human donor with Susac syndrome. The gene calls are TRBV4-3 and TRBJ2-3; D is ambiguous. The DNA of the CDR3 is TGCGCCAGCAGCCGCGGTGGATCGTTCACAGATACGCAGTATTTT. Residues: CASSRGGSFTDTQYF.